This T cell receptor beta chain derives from a study of shared clonotypes between healthy human individuals. Study context: Donors, aged 18 to 49, were a couple of women and three men. For every donor, three CD4 naive, three CD4 memory, two CD8 naive and one CD8 memory plates were used.

J was trimmed by 5 bases and V by 4 bases; bases with no gene match: 7. Germline V lookup: CDR1 SEHNR, CDR2 FQNEAQ (reference sequence). The CDR3 is 15 residues long. Assay used: immunoSEQ multiplex PCR; TCRdb lists only in-frame clones, some missing. This sample yields around 1.9 million clones, of which around 95% are seen a single time; approximately 1.7% belongs to the top ten. Naive-designated CD8 cells lacked CD45RO, were positively enriched for CCR7, and omitted terminally differentiated effector memory CD45RA+ cells. Sequencing input: naive CD8+ T cells from PBMCs. The genes are TRBV7-9 and TRBJ2-7; 11 bases fit TRBD1. The receptor's source is a man aged 18 to 29 in good health. Some clones in this sample may be carry-over from other donors' samples. The chain's CDR3 is CASSSWTGGFHEQYF. The CDR3 coding sequence is TGTGCCAGCAGCTCGTGGACAGGGGGCTTCCACGAGCAGTACTTC.